This entry features one TCR beta chain sequence. The antigen this receptor binds is unknown. It has no much larger one-base neighbor in the sample; base qualities were not kept. The data derive from a study of T-cell memory formation after mild COVID-19 (dated by TCRdb to 2020 to 2022). In the study overall: TCR sequence clusters from the two donors were found to be largely donor specific. In a couple of donors, T-cell clones that expanded and contracted after mild COVID-19 were tracked by sequencing TCRalpha and TCRbeta repertoires over time. The cohort comprised two young, previously healthy adult volunteers, one female and one male. Here is what the overall study found, with its caveats: From day 15 to 85, contracting clones showed balanced CD4/CD8 phenotypes, whereas a second wave of clones that expanded from day 15 to 37 leaned towards CD4+. SARS-CoV-2 specificity was not confirmed for the second-wave clones peaking on day 37. The study covered only a couple of mild cases, and larger cohorts including severe cases with pre-infection samples were considered necessary. Some responding clones were detected in pre-infection memory, suggesting pre-existing cross-reactive memory T cells joined the SARS-CoV-2 response. Contracting CD4+ clones appeared mostly in the CM and EM memory subsets, whereas CD8+ clones were enriched in EMRA.

As encoded in the germline V gene, CDR1 is SQVTM while CDR2 is ANQGSEA. Cut back by 4 bases and 5 bases, the V and J ends lie 20 bases apart. Spanning cysteine to phenylalanine, the CDR3 consists of 15 amino acids. Only the CDR3 part of the read is kept: 45 bases, read in frame from the first base. Sequencing took place on an Illumina NovaSeq 6000. TCRalpha and TCRbeta cDNA libraries were built by 5'RACE with constant-segment primers, adding sample barcodes and unique molecular identifiers. Trizol reagent was used to extract RNA from every sample. Library amplification was performed in two PCR steps, and a second sample barcode and Illumina TruSeq adapters were introduced in the second step. Sequencing of libraries was performed on an Illumina NovaSeq with 2 x 150 bp paired-end reads. Processing in the source paper ran as follows. Demultiplexing of reads and collapsing into UMI-guided consensus sequences were performed with migec v1.2.7. Using mixcr v2.1.11, UMI consensuses were aligned to TRA and TRB V and J templates and then assembled into clonotypes. Expanded or contracted clonotypes were those called significant by both edgeR and NoisET, with noise models trained on biological replicates. For edgeR calls, a false discovery rate-adjusted p below 0.01 and a log2 fold-change threshold of 1 were applied. As an exploratory analysis of dynamics, PCA with hierarchical clustering was applied to max-normalized trajectories of the 1000 most abundant clonotypes. Separately sequenced CD4+ and CD8+ repertoires were used to assign a CD4 or CD8 phenotype to each responding clone. Using fastp at Q25 and MiXCR, TCRdb reprocessed the public reads and kept productive beta chains. Here each entry gathers all rows of one CDR3 protein and keeps the most common genes and DNA. The V and J calls, along with clone size, are taken from TCRdb and not from the paper's own processing. Here the sample has 450,000 or so distinct CDR3 sequences; approximately 23% occur a single time. In total, the top ten clones hold about an eighth of the sample.

Ficoll-Paque density gradient centrifugation was used to isolate PBMCs. The V gene is TRBV29-1 and the J gene is TRBJ2-5; the D call is possibly TRBD1 or TRBD2, each sharing 5 bases. The sample consisted of PBMCs or a T cell subset sorted from them (not recorded which). The source of this sequence is an adult woman who had mild COVID-19 (a few samples of this study predate the infection). The sample titles of this study are shuffled in the database, so cell type and time point are left out; the donor was told from shared clones. The DNA reads TGCAGCGTTGCGGCAGGGTCTAGCTCGGGGGAGACCCAGTACTTC. Translated, it gives CSVAAGSSSGETQYF.